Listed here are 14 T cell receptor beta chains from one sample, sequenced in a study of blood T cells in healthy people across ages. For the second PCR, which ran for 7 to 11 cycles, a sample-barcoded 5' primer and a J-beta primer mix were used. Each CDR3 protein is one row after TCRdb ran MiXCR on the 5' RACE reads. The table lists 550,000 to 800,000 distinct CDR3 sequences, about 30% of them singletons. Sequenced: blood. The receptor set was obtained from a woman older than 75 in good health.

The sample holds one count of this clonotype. The CDR3, as DNA: TGTGCCAGCAGCGTAGGCCCGTCGCCCTCCTACGAGCAGTACTTC. Its translation is CASSVGPSPSYEQYF. The chain employs TRBV9 and TRBJ2-7; D uncertain. From germline, CDR1 is SGDLS and CDR2 YYNGEE. The CDR3 runs to 15 residues. V lost 0 bases to trimming and J lost 0 bases, with 10 bases between them.

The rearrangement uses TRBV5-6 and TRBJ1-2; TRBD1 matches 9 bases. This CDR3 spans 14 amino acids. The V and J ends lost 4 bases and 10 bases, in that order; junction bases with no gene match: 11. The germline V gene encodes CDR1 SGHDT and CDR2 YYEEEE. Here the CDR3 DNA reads TGTGCCAGCAGCCTCGAGGACAGGGGAGGTGACTACACCTTC. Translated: CASSLEDRGGDYTF.

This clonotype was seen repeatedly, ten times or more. DNA of the CDR3: TGTGCCAGCAGCCCTAGAACTAGATTACAAGAGACCCAGTACTTC. Translating gives CASSPRTRLQETQYF. V usage is TRBV7-8 and J usage is TRBJ2-5; a possible D gene is TRBD2 (5 bases). The ends were cut back, 5 bases at V and 2 bases at J, with 15 bases in the middle. CDR3 size: 15 residues. Per the germline V gene, CDR1 is SGHVS and CDR2 is FQNEAQ.

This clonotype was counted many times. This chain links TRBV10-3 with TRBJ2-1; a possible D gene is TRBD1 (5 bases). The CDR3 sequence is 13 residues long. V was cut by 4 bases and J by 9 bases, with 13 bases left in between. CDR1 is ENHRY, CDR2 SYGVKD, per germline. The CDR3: CAISALRGAEQFF. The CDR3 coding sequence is TGTGCCATCAGTGCGTTAAGGGGCGCTGAGCAGTTCTTC.

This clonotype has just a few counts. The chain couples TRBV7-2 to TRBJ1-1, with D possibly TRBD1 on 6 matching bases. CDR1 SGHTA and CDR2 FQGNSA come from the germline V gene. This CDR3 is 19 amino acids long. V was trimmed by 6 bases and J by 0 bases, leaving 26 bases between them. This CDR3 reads CASRLTTGQGIIMNTEAFF. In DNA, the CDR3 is TGTGCCAGCAGGCTAACTACGGGCCAGGGGATCATAATGAACACTGAAGCTTTCTTT.

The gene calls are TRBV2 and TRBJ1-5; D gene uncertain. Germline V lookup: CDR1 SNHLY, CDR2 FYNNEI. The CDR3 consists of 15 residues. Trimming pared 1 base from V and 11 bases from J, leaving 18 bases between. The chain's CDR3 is CASSEEASAGRTQHF. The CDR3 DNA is TGTGCCAGCAGTGAAGAAGCGTCAGCCGGGAGGACCCAGCATTTT.

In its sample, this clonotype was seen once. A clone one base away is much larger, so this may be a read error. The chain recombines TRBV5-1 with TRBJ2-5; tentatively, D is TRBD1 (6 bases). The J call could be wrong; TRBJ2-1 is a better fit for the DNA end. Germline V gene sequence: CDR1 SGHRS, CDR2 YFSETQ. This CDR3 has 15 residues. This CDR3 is CASSRDRPSQETQFF. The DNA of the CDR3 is TGCGCCAGCAGCCGAGACAGGCCAAGCCAAGAGACCCAGTTCTTC.

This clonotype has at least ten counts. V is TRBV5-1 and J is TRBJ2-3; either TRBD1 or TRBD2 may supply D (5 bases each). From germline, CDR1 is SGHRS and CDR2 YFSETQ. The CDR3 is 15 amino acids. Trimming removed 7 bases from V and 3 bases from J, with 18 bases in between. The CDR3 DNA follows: TGCGCCAGCGTCAGGGCTGGGGAGATGACAGATACGCAGTATTTT. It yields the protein CASVRAGEMTDTQYF.

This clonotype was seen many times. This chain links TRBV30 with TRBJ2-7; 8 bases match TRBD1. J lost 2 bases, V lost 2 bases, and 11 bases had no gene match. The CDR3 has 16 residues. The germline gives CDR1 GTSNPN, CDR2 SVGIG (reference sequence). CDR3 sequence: CAWSRGDGTGTYEQYF. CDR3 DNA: TGTGCCTGGAGTAGGGGTGATGGGACAGGCACCTACGAGCAGTACTTC. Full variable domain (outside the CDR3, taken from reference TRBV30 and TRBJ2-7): SQTIHQWPATLVQPVGSPLSLECTVEGTSNPNLYWYRQAAGRGLQLLFYSVGIGQISSEVPQNLSASRPQDRQFILSSKKLLLSDSGFYLCAWSRGDGTGTYEQYFGPGTRLTVT.

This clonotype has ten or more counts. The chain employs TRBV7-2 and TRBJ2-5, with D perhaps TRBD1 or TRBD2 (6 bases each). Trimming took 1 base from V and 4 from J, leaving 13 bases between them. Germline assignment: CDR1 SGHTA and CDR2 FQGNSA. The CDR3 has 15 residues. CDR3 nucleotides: TGTGCCAGCAGCTTAGGGGGGGCCTCGGGAGAGACCCAGTACTTC. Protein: CASSLGGASGETQYF.

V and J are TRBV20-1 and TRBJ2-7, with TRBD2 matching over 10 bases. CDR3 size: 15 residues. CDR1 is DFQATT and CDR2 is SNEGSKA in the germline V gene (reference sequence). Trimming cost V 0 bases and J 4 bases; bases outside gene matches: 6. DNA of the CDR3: TGCAGTGCTAGAGATGAGAGCGGGGGGGATTACGAGCAGTACTTC. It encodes CSARDESGGDYEQYF.

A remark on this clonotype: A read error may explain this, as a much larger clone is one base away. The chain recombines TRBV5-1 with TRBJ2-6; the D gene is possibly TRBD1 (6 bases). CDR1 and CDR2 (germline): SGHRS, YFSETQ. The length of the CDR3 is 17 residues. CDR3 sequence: CASSWRQGSSGANVRTF. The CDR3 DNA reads TGCGCCAGCAGCTGGCGGCAGGGGAGCTCTGGGGCCAACGTCCGGACTTTC.

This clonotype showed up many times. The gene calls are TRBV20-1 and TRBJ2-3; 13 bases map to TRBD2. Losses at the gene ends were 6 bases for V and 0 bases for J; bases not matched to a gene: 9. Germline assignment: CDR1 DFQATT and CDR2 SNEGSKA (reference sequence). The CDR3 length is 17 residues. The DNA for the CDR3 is TGCAGTGCCTGGCCTACTAGCGGGGGGGCCAGCACAGATACGCAGTATTTT. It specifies CSAWPTSGGASTDTQYF.

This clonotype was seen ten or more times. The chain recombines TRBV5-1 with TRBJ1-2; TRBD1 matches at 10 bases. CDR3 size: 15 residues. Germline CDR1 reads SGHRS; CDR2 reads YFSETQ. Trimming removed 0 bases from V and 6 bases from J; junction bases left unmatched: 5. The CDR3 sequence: CASSLAGQGMNGYTF. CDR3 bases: TGCGCCAGCAGCTTGGCGGGACAGGGGATGAATGGCTACACCTTC.